Below, 18 T cell receptor beta chains from the same sample are listed, as sequenced in a study of identical twins. TCRdb recomputed calls from the 5' RACE reads with MiXCR, one row per CDR3 protein. The data hold 250,000 or so distinct CDR3 sequences, with around 8% observed a single time. The sample was also reused in another study, on yellow fever vaccine responses in identical twins.

Sequencing was carried out using CD8+ T cells sorted from blood. All receptors derive from a woman between 18 and 29 years old in good health.

This clonotype was seen only a few times. The chain employs TRBV10-2 and TRBJ2-1; TRBD2 matches 7 bases. The trim removed 8 bases at V and 3 bases at J, leaving 7 bases unmatched. The CDR3 runs to 14 residues. The germline V gene has CDR1 WSHSY and CDR2 SAAADI. CDR3 nucleotides: TGCGCCAGCGGCGGCGGGAGTAGCTACAATGAGCAGTTCTTC. Its protein product is CASGGGSSYNEQFF.

In its sample, this clonotype was seen many times. The chain has TRBV12-3 or TRBV12-4 and TRBJ2-5; D unclear. The CDR3 totals 17 residues. V lost 4 bases and J lost 3, with 21 bases in between. The CDR3 DNA is TGTGCCAGCAGTTACACCTCTTTTGAAGATAAGAAAGAGACCCAGTACTTC. Translating gives CASSYTSFEDKKETQYF.

This clonotype was counted only a few times. The chain is built from TRBV20-1 and TRBJ2-7, with D possibly TRBD2 on 5 matching bases. CDR3 length equals 13 residues. Germline-derived CDR1 and CDR2 are DFQATT and SNEGSKA (reference sequence). Trimming removed 0 bases at V and 4 bases at J, with 10 bases between. In DNA, the CDR3 is TGCAGTGCTAGAGATCTCACGGGGTACGAGCAGTACTTC. It is translated as CSARDLTGYEQYF.

V is TRBV27 and J is TRBJ2-1, with 11 bases that match TRBD2. Trimming cost V 0 bases and J 10 bases; bases outside gene matches: 2. CDR1 is MNHEY, CDR2 SMNVEV, per germline (reference sequence). This CDR3 has 14 amino acids. CDR3 nucleotides: TGTGCCAGCAGTTTATCACCTAGCGGGGGGGAGCAGTTCTTC. Translated: CASSLSPSGGEQFF.

The table lists this clonotype with many counts. The CDR3 spells CASSQDGQGGIDTQYF. In DNA, the CDR3 is TGCGCCAGCAGCCAAGATGGACAGGGTGGGATAGATACGCAGTATTTT. The rearrangement joins TRBV4-3 to TRBJ2-3, with 8 bases identical to TRBD1. The CDR3 is 16 residues long. The germline gives CDR1 LGHNA, CDR2 YSLEER. V lost 0 bases, J lost 5 bases, and 7 bases stayed unmatched.

This clonotype was found many times. The gene calls are TRBV5-6 and TRBJ2-4; D unresolved. This CDR3 has 14 amino acids. Trimming shortened V by 0 bases and J by 1 base, and 5 bases separated the two germline ends. Per the germline V gene, CDR1 is SGHDT and CDR2 is YYEEEE. The CDR3 loop reads CASSLAVAKNIQYF. For the CDR3, the DNA is TGTGCCAGCAGCTTGGCCGTGGCCAAAAACATTCAGTACTTC. Full variable domain (missing parts from reference TRBV5-6 and TRBJ2-4): DAGVTQSPTHLIKTRGQQVTLRCSPKSGHDTVSWYQQALGQGPQFIFQYYEEEERQRGNFPDRFSGHQFPNYSSELNVNALLLGDSALYLCASSLAVAKNIQYFGAGTRLSVL.

This clonotype was counted many times. The J gene is TRBJ2-1, the V gene TRBV29-1, with D possibly being TRBD2 (5 bases). The CDR3 length is 16 residues. CDR1 is SQVTM and CDR2 is ANQGSEA in the germline V gene. V lost 7 bases to trimming and J lost 0 bases, with 19 bases between them. The CDR3, as DNA: TGCAGCGCCGAAGGGAGTCCTCGGGGCTCCTACAATGAGCAGTTCTTC. Its translation: CSAEGSPRGSYNEQFF.

There are a few counts of this clonotype. The chain joins TRBV7-2 to TRBJ2-1; 9 bases are shared with TRBD2. V lost 5 bases and J lost 5; bases outside the gene matches: 7. Germline CDR1 and CDR2: SGHTA and FQGNSA. The CDR3 consists of 15 residues. In nucleotides, the CDR3 is TGTGCCAGCAGCAAGACTAGCGGAGCAGACAATGAGCAGTTCTTC. This codes for CASSKTSGADNEQFF.

This clonotype was found many times. This chain connects TRBV28 to TRBJ2-7; a possible D gene is TRBD2 (5 bases). Germline V gives CDR1 MDHEN, CDR2 SYDVKM. The V end was cut by 2 bases, the J end by 5 bases, with 16 bases between. The CDR3 covers 15 residues. The CDR3: CASSLGRGNIDEQYF. The CDR3 DNA is TGTGCCAGCAGTTTAGGCCGGGGAAACATCGACGAGCAGTACTTC.

The sample holds many counts of this clonotype. J is TRBJ2-1 and V is TRBV24-1; 7 nucleotides align to TRBD2. This CDR3 contains 16 residues. In germline, CDR1 is KGHDR, CDR2 SFDVKD. V lost 3 bases and J lost 1; bases outside the gene matches: 5. CDR3 sequence: CATSDTRGVSYNEQFF. In nucleotides, the CDR3 is TGTGCCACCAGTGATACCCGGGGGGTATCCTACAATGAGCAGTTCTTC.

This clonotype was detected a few times. The rearrangement links TRBV12-3 or TRBV12-4 to TRBJ2-7, with 11 bases aligning to TRBD1. The junction had 7 bases not matched to a gene; V was cut back by 5 bases and J by 10 bases. The CDR3 runs to 13 residues. Written as DNA, the CDR3 is TGTGCCAGCAGTCCAGGACAGGGGGCGACACAGTACTTC. Protein sequence: CASSPGQGATQYF.

The CDR3 region has the DNA TGTGCCAGCAGCTTAGGCGTCTTCTACGAGCAGTACTTC. Amino acids: CASSLGVFYEQYF. The V gene is TRBV7-2, the J gene TRBJ2-7; D is undetermined. The CDR3 is 13 residues long. Germline CDR1 is SGHTA and CDR2 is FQGNSA. V was clipped by 1 base and J by 3 bases, with 7 bases between them.

The CDR3 nucleotides are TGTGCCAGCAGCCCGTCGGGACAGAGCTCCTACGAGCAGTACTTC. Protein product: CASSPSGQSSYEQYF. This rearrangement joins TRBV9 to TRBJ2-7; 7 bases are shared with TRBD1. Germline lookup yields CDR1 SGDLS and CDR2 YYNGEE. J was trimmed by 0 bases and V by 4 bases; bases with no gene match: 7. The CDR3 sequence is 15 residues long. The full variable domain, in which reference TRBV9 and TRBJ2-7 provide the parts outside the CDR3, is DSGVTQTPKHLITATGQRVTLRCSPRSGDLSVYWYQQSLDQGLQFLIQYYNGEERAKGNILERFSAQQFPDLHSELNLSSLELGDSALYFCASSPSGQSSYEQYFGPGTRLTVT.

The sample holds many counts of this clonotype. The chain has TRBV4-3 and TRBJ2-1; 10 bases line up with TRBD2. From germline, CDR1 is LGHNA and CDR2 YSLEER. V lost 5 bases to trimming and J lost 10 bases; unmatched junction nucleotides: 8. This CDR3 comprises 14 residues. The CDR3 coding sequence is TGCGCCAGCAGCACTAGCGGGGTCGGGGAGGAGCAGTTCTTC. As protein: CASSTSGVGEEQFF.

The rearrangement joins TRBV7-6 to TRBJ2-1, with a weak D call TRBD1 (6 bases). CDR1 is SGHVS, CDR2 FNYEAQ, per germline. This CDR3 region has 16 residues. V was cut by 5 bases and J by 5 bases, with 19 bases left in between. The CDR3 sequence: CASSTLDSVGDNEQFF. CDR3 nucleotides: TGTGCCAGCAGCACCTTGGACAGTGTTGGGGACAATGAGCAGTTCTTC. The full variable domain, completed using reference TRBV7-6 and TRBJ2-1, is GAGVSQSPRYKVTKRGQDVALRCDPISGHVSLYWYRQALGQGPEFLTYFNYEAQQDKSGLPNDRFSAERPEGSISTLTIQRTEQRDSAMYRCASSTLDSVGDNEQFFGPGTRLTVL.

In its sample, this clonotype was seen a few times. This chain links TRBV7-9 with TRBJ1-1, with 7 nucleotides matching TRBD1. The germline gives CDR1 SEHNR, CDR2 FQNEAQ (reference sequence). Trimming took 5 bases from V and 5 from J; bases not matched to a gene: 8. This CDR3 is 14 amino acids long. CDR3 region: CASSLSTGVTEAFF. CDR3 bases: TGTGCCAGCAGCCTAAGCACAGGGGTGACTGAAGCTTTCTTT. Looking up the rest from reference TRBV7-9 and TRBJ1-1 gives the full variable domain: DTGVSQNPRHKITKRGQNVTFRCDPISEHNRLYWYRQTLGQGPEFLTYFQNEAQLEKSRLLSDRFSAERPKGSFSTLEIQRTEQGDSAMYLCASSLSTGVTEAFFGQGTRLTVV.

This clonotype showed up many times. The rearrangement uses TRBV9 and TRBJ2-1; D is uncertain. V lost 6 bases and J 6 bases, leaving 4 bases between the germline ends. The germline V gene has CDR1 SGDLS and CDR2 YYNGEE. The CDR3 consists of 10 residues. The chain's CDR3 is CASKGNEQFF. CDR3 DNA sequence: TGTGCCAGCAAGGGCAATGAGCAGTTCTTC. Full variable domain (outside the CDR3, taken from reference TRBV9 and TRBJ2-1): DSGVTQTPKHLITATGQRVTLRCSPRSGDLSVYWYQQSLDQGLQFLIQYYNGEERAKGNILERFSAQQFPDLHSELNLSSLELGDSALYFCASKGNEQFFGPGTRLTVL.

This clonotype was seen at least ten times. The V gene is TRBV11-2, the J gene TRBJ2-1; TRBD2 matches at 7 bases. The CDR3 has 15 amino acids. Germline V gives CDR1 SGHAT, CDR2 FQNNGV. Germline trimming cut 0 bases from V and 4 bases from J; bases unmatched to any gene: 3. CDR3 DNA sequence: TGTGCCAGCAGCTTAGAGCCAGCGGGGTACAATGAGCAGTTCTTC. Translation gives CASSLEPAGYNEQFF.